The clone carrying this T cell receptor (beta chain) appeared once. Its matching antigen is unknown. The CDR3 contains 15 residues. V lost 4 bases and J lost 7, with 14 bases in between. The germline V gene has CDR1 ENHRY and CDR2 SYGVKD. These data come from a study of regulatory T cells in long-lasting Graves disease. Regarding the study as a whole: Not thyroid tissue but only peripheral blood was studied.

Documented time point: newly diagnosed GD, antithyroid drugs for less than 3 months. Isolated PBMC RNA provided the starting material for the TCR library. In each case, Graves' disease was diagnosed per American Thyroid Association guidelines. Patient provenance is recorded as an endocrinology department in Xi'an, China. The TCR beta library used iRepertoire HTBI primers with Arm-PCR amplification of CDR3. TCRdb used MiXCR to reprocess the multiplex PCR reads, holding one entry per CDR3 protein. The sample has 350,000 to 550,000 distinct CDR3 sequences, less than 15% seen once. This sample was shared with a second study, whose subject was T cells in Graves' hyperthyroidism and ophthalmopathy. That source notes: The model predicted ophthalmopathy a median roughly 6.3 months before onset.

This rearrangement joins TRBV10-3 to TRBJ1-6; D is unresolved. The source of this sequence is a woman in her fifties or sixties with Graves disease. The material was peripheral blood mononuclear cells (PBMCs), obtained at new diagnosis, from a patient treated with antithyroid drugs. The CDR3 bases are TGTGCCATCAGTGCAAGAACAAGGGCAAATTCACCCCTCCACTTT. Amino acid sequence: CAISARTRANSPLHF.